This T cell receptor (beta chain) was identified in a study of PD-1 blockade in mismatch repair-deficient tumors. Study overall: Patients had 11 to 13 mismatch repair-deficient cancer types and were previously treated and progressing.

There are 12 residues in the CDR3. Germline values: CDR1 SGHNT, CDR2 YYREEE (reference sequence). V lost 9 bases and J 3 bases, leaving 12 bases between the germline ends. Every patient had mismatch repair deficiency by PCR or immunohistochemistry. TCRs were sequenced from a few patients responding to pembrolizumab. Some clones are missing from TCRdb's copy, which holds only in-frame ones; the method was immunoSEQ multiplex PCR. Counted here are over 100,000 clones, 65% to 80% occurring once; the ten biggest clones make up 4% to 6%. This clone was seen only a few times. Its antigen is unknown. Study conclusions and caveats: Tumor-resident clones, often absent from pretreatment blood, expanded after pembrolizumab and then contracted.

The source was peripheral blood, collected 60 weeks after starting pembrolizumab. The V call is TRBV5-4, the J call TRBJ1-2; D might be TRBD1 (6 bases). This TCR was recovered from an adult with mismatch repair-deficient cancer. The DNA for the CDR3 is TGTGCCAACGTCACAGGGCACTATGGCTACACCTTC. Amino acid sequence: CANVTGHYGYTF.